This T cell receptor (beta chain) was documented in a study of blood T cell repertoires in COVID-19. Across the study: There were acute and convalescent COVID-19 samples, and they came from the United States, Italy and Spain. The analysed material was cDNA or gDNA that came from T cells, B-cell-depleted T cells, or PBMCs.

In the source study's methods: Amplification with reference gene primers provided the estimates of nucleated cell counts. Produced via immunoSEQ multiplex PCR; TCRdb's table is partial and in-frame only. That table is the source of V, J and clone size, and D and trimming were worked out from the DNA. This sample has approximately 190,000 clones; 75% to 90% occur once, and the top ten carry roughly 6.1%. Trimming stripped 4 bases from V and 12 bases from J, with 19 bases between. Germline V gives CDR1 SGHNT, CDR2 YYREEE (reference sequence). The CDR3 runs 13 residues. Sequencing was done on a sample of peripheral blood. This chain links TRBV5-4 with TRBJ2-5, with D maybe TRBD2 (6 bases). This clonotype was sampled from a woman aged 40 to 50 with acute or convalescent COVID-19. The CDR3: CASSLEGLRSKYF. CDR3 DNA: TGTGCCAGCAGCCTGGAGGGACTCCGATCGAAGTACTTC.